Sequencing of this T cell receptor (beta chain) was carried out in a study of identical twins. TCRdb re-derived calls from the 5' RACE reads in MiXCR, one entry per CDR3 protein. This sample carries 700,000 or so distinct CDR3 sequences, around 21% of them seen once, and the ten largest clones take 4% to 5.5%. The CDR3 contains 12 residues. Germline CDR1 reads ENHRY; CDR2 reads SYGVKD. Trimming took off 4 bases at V and 10 bases at J, with 11 bases between the two ends. This sample was also put to use in a study of T cells expressing NK-cell markers.

The receptor comes from a young woman in good health. Sequencing input: PBMCs. The chain employs TRBV10-3 and TRBJ2-1; D unresolved. The CDR3 bases are TGTGCCATCAGTGGGGATATAAACGAGCAGTTCTTC. Its protein is CAISGDINEQFF.